This T cell receptor (beta chain) was identified during a study of T-cell reconstitution after alpha-beta-depleted transplantation in children. This clonotype appeared many times. V was clipped by 6 bases and J by 5 bases; unmatched bases: 6. CDR3 size: 14 residues. Unique molecular identifiers were used to barcode this TCRbeta library. Each CDR3 protein is one row after TCRdb ran MiXCR on the PCR reads. Here the sample spans approximately 400,000 distinct CDR3 sequences, 11% being singletons. Specimen: PBMCs from the stem cell graft donor, collected from the stem cell graft. V usage is TRBV12-3 or TRBV12-4 and J usage is TRBJ2-3, with 9 bases identical to TRBD2. The source of this sequence is a human donor who donated a stem cell graft to a child with acute myeloid leukemia. CDR3 bases: TGTGCCAGCAGGGAGCGGGGGGCCAAAGATACGCAGTATTTT. It is translated as CASRERGAKDTQYF.